This T cell receptor beta chain was found in a study of cytomegalovirus exposure and HLA in healthy donors. Points from the study as a whole: Clusters of TCRs from the first cohort tended to co-occur in the 120 validation repertoires (as a later analysis found).

V lost 5 bases, J lost 0 bases, and 11 bases lay in between. The germline V gene encodes CDR1 MNHEY and CDR2 SVGAGI. This CDR3 has 14 residues. In regard to this clone: No antigen is known for it.

Generated by immunoSEQ multiplex PCR, the TCRdb table keeps only in-frame clones and is missing some. Here the sample spans 95,000 to 120,000 clones, approximately 94% being singletons. The chain has TRBV6-5 and TRBJ2-7; D is perhaps TRBD2 (6 bases). The receptor was derived from a woman under 30 in good health and CMV-seronegative. The material sequenced was PBMCs. CDR3 nucleotides: TGTGCCAGCAGTGGCGGGACCCGCTCCTACGAGCAGTACTTC. Protein product: CASSGGTRSYEQYF.